This TCR beta chain stems from a study of T cell responses to AZD1222 COVID-19 vaccine. Overall study: Second-dose recipients at about 4 or about 12 weeks were treated as one pooled group. The study, taken as a whole, reports: Mostly white British, mostly female donors; authors suggested clonal diversity may be underestimated. Samples come after the peak T cell response, not at day 14.

Germline CDR1 reads MNHNY; CDR2 reads SVGAGI (reference sequence). The CDR3 runs to 15 residues. Trimming removed 5 bases at V and 0 bases at J, with 14 bases between. Comment on this clone: No antigen is known for it.

Generated by immunoSEQ multiplex PCR, the TCRdb table keeps only in-frame clones and is missing some. The sample holds fewer than 55,000 clones, under 85% seen once. V gene TRBV6-6 combines with J gene TRBJ2-7, with D possibly matching TRBD1 (6 bases). The TCR comes from an adult in good health. The sample here was peripheral blood, taken on day 0 of AZD1222 vaccination. The CDR3 reads CASSRDRFSSYEQYF. As DNA, the CDR3 is TGTGCCAGCAGTCGAGACAGGTTCAGCTCCTACGAGCAGTACTTC.